This T cell receptor (beta chain) is from a study of cytomegalovirus exposure and HLA in healthy donors. Study in general: Genetic ancestry analysis placed 81% of the 398 donors that were genotyped in the Caucasian-associated cluster.

This clone was picked up a small number of times. The antigen is undetermined. Germline lookup yields CDR1 MRHNA and CDR2 SNTAGT. The V segment lost 0 bases and the J segment 5 bases; nucleotides outside the gene matches: 5. This CDR3 is built from 16 residues. Study conclusions and caveats: What a later analysis showed was that several of the most significant clusters appeared linked to common viral pathogens. There were over 150 TCR beta chains listed as cytomegalovirus-associated. Association of a missense DCLRE1C variant with TCR beta V- and J-gene trimming was reported in a later analysis.

Use of 60 Vbeta and 13 Jbeta primers characterized the PCR. The repertoire was sequenced with immunoSEQ multiplex PCR; TCRdb's copy has only in-frame clones and lacks some. This repertoire shows about 120,000 clones, more than 65% found once; its top ten account for approximately 11%. Source material: PBMCs. The clonotype comes from a man between 35 and 55 years old in good health and CMV-seropositive. This chain connects TRBV6-4 to TRBJ2-1, with 9 bases fitting TRBD1. CDR3 sequence reads: CASSDSTGGKNNEQFF. In nucleotides, the CDR3 is TGTGCCAGCAGTGACTCGACAGGGGGAAAGAACAATGAGCAGTTCTTC.